The sequence of this T cell receptor (beta chain) was determined in a study of T cell responses to AZD1222 COVID-19 vaccine. Regarding the study as a whole: As reported, nearly half of all spike-specific TCRs target variant regions that are unmutated. Repertoires were obtained solely post-peak T cell response. At baseline, seropositivity was found in only six AZD1222 recipients.

The germline CDR1 and CDR2 sequences are MNHEY and SVGAGI. V lost 2 bases and J 8 bases, leaving 18 bases between the germline ends. The CDR3 consists of 15 residues. Sequenced by immunoSEQ multiplex PCR; TCRdb stores in-frame clones only, minus some. The sample contains 130,000 to 150,000 clones, about 86% of which appear only once. To note about this clone: What it binds is unknown.

The specimen was peripheral blood, collected 28 days after the second AZD1222 dose. V is TRBV6-5 and J is TRBJ1-2; maybe TRBD1 (5 bases). This TCR derives from an adult who received the AZD1222 COVID-19 vaccine. The CDR3, as DNA: TGTGCCAGCAGTTACCGAAAGGGTACAGGCGTAGGCTACACCTTC. Its protein product is CASSYRKGTGVGYTF.